This entry concerns a single T cell receptor (beta chain). The sample originates from a study of human T cells and chemical hapten exposure. Individual cDNA molecules had unique molecular identifiers attached to them by the library. From the RACE reads, TCRdb called clonotypes with MiXCR, one entry per CDR3 protein. Here the sample spans tens of thousands of distinct CDR3 sequences, 8.5% being singletons. The CDR3 contains 15 residues. Trimming cost V 0 bases and J 2 bases; bases outside gene matches: 4. The germline gives CDR1 WSHSY, CDR2 SAAADI. Noted time point: patch test 2, 6 weeks after DPC sensitization. Sample treatment: therapeutic diphenylcyclopropenone sensitization with weekly scalp DPC.

The input for sequencing was whole blood, taken in connection with sensitization to the hapten diphenylcyclopropenone (DPC). The chain has TRBV10-2 and TRBJ2-7, with 7 bases fitting TRBD2. The TCR comes from a woman between 45 and 65 years old with alopecia areata. Some clones in this sample may be carry-over from other donors' samples. CDR3 sequence (DNA): TGCGCCAGCAGTGAGTCGGCTAGCGGTCCCTACGAGCAGTACTTC. Encoded protein: CASSESASGPYEQYF.